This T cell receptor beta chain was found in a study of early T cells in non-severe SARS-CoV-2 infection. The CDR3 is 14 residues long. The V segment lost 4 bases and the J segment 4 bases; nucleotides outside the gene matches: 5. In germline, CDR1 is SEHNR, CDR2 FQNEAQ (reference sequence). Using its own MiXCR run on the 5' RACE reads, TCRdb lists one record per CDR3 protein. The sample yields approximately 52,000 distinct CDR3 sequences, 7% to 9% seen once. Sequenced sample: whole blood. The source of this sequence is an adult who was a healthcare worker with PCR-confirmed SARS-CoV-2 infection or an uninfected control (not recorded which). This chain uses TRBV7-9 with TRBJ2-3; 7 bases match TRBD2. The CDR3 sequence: CASSWGGSADTQYF. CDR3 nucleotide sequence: TGTGCCAGCAGCTGGGGCGGGAGCGCAGATACGCAGTATTTT. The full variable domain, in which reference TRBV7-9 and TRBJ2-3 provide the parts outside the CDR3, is DTGVSQNPRHKITKRGQNVTFRCDPISEHNRLYWYRQTLGQGPEFLTYFQNEAQLEKSRLLSDRFSAERPKGSFSTLEIQRTEQGDSAMYLCASSWGGSADTQYFGPGTRLTVL.